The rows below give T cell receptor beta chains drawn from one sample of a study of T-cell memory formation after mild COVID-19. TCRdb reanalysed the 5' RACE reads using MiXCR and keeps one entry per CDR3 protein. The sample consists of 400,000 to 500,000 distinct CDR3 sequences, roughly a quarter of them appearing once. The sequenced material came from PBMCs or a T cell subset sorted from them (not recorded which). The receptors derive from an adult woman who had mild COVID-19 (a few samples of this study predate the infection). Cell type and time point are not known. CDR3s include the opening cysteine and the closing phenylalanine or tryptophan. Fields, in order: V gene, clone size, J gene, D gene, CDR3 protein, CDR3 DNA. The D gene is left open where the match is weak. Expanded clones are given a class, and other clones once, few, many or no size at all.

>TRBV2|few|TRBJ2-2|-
CASMGPGNTGELFF
TGTGCCAGCATGGGTCCAGGGAACACCGGGGAGCTGTTTTTT
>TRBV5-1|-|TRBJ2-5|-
CASSLARDGQETQYF
TGCGCCAGCAGCTTGGCTAGGGACGGACAAGAGACCCAGTACTTC
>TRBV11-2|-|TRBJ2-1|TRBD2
CASSYGLAGSSYNEQFF
TGTGCCAGCAGCTACGGACTAGCGGGGAGCTCCTACAATGAGCAGTTCTTC
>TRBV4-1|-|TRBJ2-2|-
CASSPGGGAFANTGELFF
TGCGCCAGCAGCCCAGGGGGGGGCGCGTTCGCGAACACCGGGGAGCTGTTTTTT
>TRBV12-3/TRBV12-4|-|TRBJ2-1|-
CASSFSAYNEQFF
TGTGCCAGCAGTTTCTCAGCCTACAATGAGCAGTTCTTC
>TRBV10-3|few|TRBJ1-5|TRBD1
CASGQGARHSNQPQHF
TGTGCCAGCGGACAGGGGGCTCGTCATAGCAATCAGCCCCAGCATTTT
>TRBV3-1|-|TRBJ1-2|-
CASSQVQGRYGYTF
TGTGCCAGCAGCCAAGTCCAGGGTCGATATGGCTACACCTTC
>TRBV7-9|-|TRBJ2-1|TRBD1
CASSLKTGTGNEQFF
TGTGCCAGCAGCTTAAAAACCGGGACAGGGAATGAGCAGTTCTTC
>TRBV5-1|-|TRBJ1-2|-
CASSSEMKRGYGYTF
TGCGCCAGCAGCTCGGAGATGAAGCGAGGGTATGGCTACACCTTC
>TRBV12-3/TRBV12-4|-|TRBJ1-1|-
CASKRTGLMNTEAFF
TGTGCCAGCAAGAGAACAGGGCTAATGAACACTGAAGCTTTCTTT